This T cell receptor (beta chain) was identified in a study of blood T cell repertoires in COVID-19. J was trimmed by 1 base and V by 0 bases; bases with no gene match: 1. This CDR3 comprises 15 residues. CDR1 and CDR2 (germline): ENHRY, SYGVKD. Data came from immunoSEQ multiplex PCR; TCRdb stores just in-frame clones and leaves some out. The sample includes 150,000 or so clones, over 80% of them seen just once. This clone was seen only a few times. The source is a man older than 75 with acute or convalescent COVID-19. The V gene is TRBV10-3, the J gene TRBJ1-1, with 8 bases lining up with TRBD1. Sequenced input: peripheral blood. The CDR3 nucleotides read TGTGCCATCAGTGAGTCGGGACAGGCGAACACTGAAGCTTTCTTT. Encoded protein: CAISESGQANTEAFF.